The T cell receptor (beta chain) described here comes from a study of cytomegalovirus exposure and HLA in healthy donors (dated by TCRdb to 2017 to 2019). Study-wide context: An earlier analysis of roughly 610 of the donors reported approximately 280 Gb of sequence data and around 110 million unique TCR beta sequences obtained from 180 million or so T cells. An early release covering roughly 600 HLA-typed donors comprised about 310 gigabases of sequencing data and approximately 85 million unique TCR sequences. Of the roughly 400 genotyped donors, 65% to 90% fell in the genetic ancestry cluster associated with self-reported Caucasian donors. The aim of the study was to test whether cataloging public T cell receptors could identify signatures of past pathogen exposure. The study used immunosequencing to profile the T cell repertoires of under 700 subjects and linked those repertoires to cytomegalovirus serostatus. A separate validation cohort of some 130 different subjects was used in addition to the roughly 640-subject first cohort. To predict cytomegalovirus infection status, the study combined high-throughput TCR immunosequencing, statistical association of individual TCRs with disease status, and machine learning. A later analysis re-analyzed previously published TCR beta repertoires from 550 to 700 donors and added high-resolution HLA genotyping to study TCR occurrence patterns. Rather than drawing on any new phenotypic data, the later analysis identified candidate immune exposures from TCR beta sequences and the way those sequences occurred across donors. An earlier analysis of 587 of the donors used high-throughput TCR beta sequencing to judge whether each TCR beta V gene segment behaved as functional or pseudogenic. Donor age, sex, ethnicity and CMV serostatus were collected together with the repertoire data. A later genetic analysis took genome-wide SNP genotypes for about three fifths of the roughly 700 donors and used that subset as a discovery cohort. All discovery cohort repertoires had been generated using a single sequencing platform. HLA typing included class I and class II loci at four-digit resolution. The number of donors typed differed by locus, with roughly 620-630 for A, B, C, DRB1 and DQB1, more than 500 for DQA1, approximately 580 for DPA1, and under 490 for DPB1. A few DR-DQ haplotypes were treated as single units for association and clustering because of strong linkage in the cohort. Among about 410 genotyped donors of the cohort, an average of approximately 240,000 unique TCR beta nucleotide sequences was sequenced per donor, of which about 19% were non-productive.

About this clone: The clone's antigen remains unknown. Base qualities are missing; no much larger clone stands one base away.

The library came from the immunoSEQ multiplex PCR assay. A mixture of 60 forward primers for TCR Vbeta segments and 13 reverse primers for TCR Jbeta segments was used in the multiplex PCR. The CDR3 region of rearranged TCR beta genes was amplified from genomic DNA by a multiplex PCR assay. The Illumina HiSeq System was used to sequence the amplified TCR beta libraries as 87-base-pair reads. Turning to the authors' computational methods: Across the roughly 700 repertoires, a later analysis counted approximately 75 million unique TCR beta chains, 8.5 million to 12 million of which were shared by at least two donors. A nearest-neighbor algorithm error-corrected the raw reads and collapsed the reads into unique sequences, merging closely related sequences to remove PCR and sequencing errors. V, D and J gene segments were assigned by aligning CDR3 sequences to IMGT reference sequences. For a sequence to be retained, a match of at least six nucleotides was required to both a V gene segment and a J gene segment. Rearrangements were classified as productive when the CDR3 lacked stop codons and remained in frame with V and J, and all other rearrangements were classified as non-productive. CDR3 was defined according to IMGT convention as the region running from the second conserved V-encoded cysteine to the conserved J-encoded phenylalanine. Sequences without an unambiguous match to a single V gene segment were excluded from the earlier analysis of almost 600 of the donors. An earlier analysis of a few hundred of the donors called V segments functional above 56.7% productive rearrangements and segregating when the between-donor standard deviation exceeded 5%. To diagnose cytomegalovirus status from the catalog of TCR beta chain sequences, a statistical classification framework was built. A later analysis assigned V and J genes by comparing TCR nucleotide sequences with IMGT/GENE-DB human TR gene sequences. In a later analysis, CDR3 sequences and most-parsimonious VDJ recombination scenarios were assigned using the TCRdist pipeline. In a later analysis, every TCR beta chain was defined by the combination of its CDR3 amino acid sequence and its V-gene family, and reads without a unique V-gene family were dropped. To address suspected cross-contamination and a sequencing artifact, a later analysis removed 550 to 750 highly shared, low-generation-probability nucleotide sequences. In a later analysis, a clonal expansion index for each public chain was calculated from normalized within-repertoire ranks of inferred template counts. Generation probabilities in a later analysis came from a VDJ recombination model fitted to out-of-frame rearrangements, and those results were checked against IGoR. In a later analysis, hypergeometric tests were used to score TCR-TCR, TCR-HLA and TCR-CMV co-occurrence, with a repertoire-size bias correction applied to TCR pairs. A later analysis estimated false discovery rates by permuting HLA or CMV assignments 20 times. A later analysis grouped co-occurring TCRs with DBSCAN, adding TCRdist sequence similarity when clustering within HLA-allele-positive subsets. Repertoires with fewer than 30,000 or more than 120,000 public chains were left out of co-occurrence clustering, as were four to six repertoires with anomalous nucleotide sharing. This immuneACCESS table, as held by TCRdb, lists in-frame sequences with V and J called but not all clones. Of the missing ones, under half trace to an unresolved V gene in checked studies; the others have no known cause. V and J calls and clone size follow that table, whereas D and trimming were derived from the DNA. The table for this sample lists 50,000 to 55,000 clones; approximately 52% of them were counted only once. Of the sample, 12% is held by the ten largest clones.

On the study overall, not on this receptor specifically: Immune exposure information for the cohort was limited to CMV serostatus. In a later genetic analysis, fewer N-insertions in productive TCRs were reported among donors in an Asian-associated ancestry cluster than the 666-donor mean. The authors suggested that the approach could potentially be generalized to other disease states and immunological phenotypes. In a later genetic analysis, a missense DCLRE1C variant was associated with V-gene and J-gene trimming of TCR beta chains, and the association was replicated in an independent cohort. Most TCR sequences were observed very rarely across donors, whereas some public TCRs were present in many individuals. Correlated functional status among segregating V segments might reflect linkage disequilibrium, but an unknown experimental factor could not be ruled out. Assigning TCR associations to individual alleles was difficult when HLA alleles, especially DR and DQ, strongly co-occurred. In a later analysis, around 17,000 TCR beta sequences were associated with specific HLA alleles at a false discovery rate of 0.05. In a later analysis, HLA-associated TCR beta chains were found to be more clonally expanded and to have lower generation probabilities than equally common non-associated chains. A group of highly shared sequence variants was considered likely to be a technical artifact of the sequencing pipeline. In an earlier analysis of 587 of the donors, most TCR beta V segments appeared in productive rearrangements about 87% or about 30% of the time, broadly matching IMGT annotations. In both the original and validation cohorts, the classifier was reported to diagnose cytomegalovirus status with high specificity and sensitivity. Because HLA typing was unavailable for some donors at each locus, only the typed subset was used in association tests. The study gave a list of about 160 TCR beta chains associated with cytomegalovirus. Roughly uniform sequencing depth across donors was assumed in presence/absence analyses, although this assumption may not hold. Most CMV-associated TCR beta chains appeared to be HLA-restricted in a later analysis, and the HLA associations seemed to be driven largely by CMV exposure. A further reported finding was that TCR beta sequences accurately predicted the HLA-A and HLA-B alleles for most subjects in the first cohort. According to a later analysis, TCR association rates differed among HLA loci, with DRB1 alleles showing the most associated TCRs and HLA-C alleles showing the fewest. Over 15 rarely observed V segments, including chromosome 9 orphons, were excluded from the earlier analysis of about 500 of the donors because counts were too low. This cohort had only TCR beta chains sequenced, and the lack of alpha or paired-chain data limited which features could be detected. A later analysis reported that several top co-occurrence clusters appeared linked to parvovirus B19, influenza, CMV and Epstein-Barr virus. In vitro tests confirmed that a few of the cytomegalovirus-associated TCR beta chains recognize cytomegalovirus antigens.

The cohort comprised 666 healthy bone marrow donors. At the time of sampling, all cohort members were nominally healthy, though unrecorded immune exposures were likely present. CMV serostatus was positive for around 310 and negative for about half of the roughly 700 cohort members, and was not recorded for this donor. A peripheral blood sample was collected from each donor, and TCR beta sequencing was performed on peripheral blood mononuclear cells. Genomic DNA extraction from the blood cell samples was performed with the Qiagen DNeasy Blood Extraction Kit. Sequencing was performed on PBMCs. This TCR derives from a human donor in good health.

The CDR3 reads as follows: CASTPGSGELFF. The DNA is as follows: TGTGCCAGCACCCCGGGTTCCGGGGAGCTGTTTTTT. The sequence links TRBV27 to TRBJ2-2, with the D gene uncertain. The CDR3 spans 12 residues, from the cysteine through the phenylalanine. The sequence is cut down to CDR3 DNA, 36 bases in frame from base 1. V loses 7 bases of germline sequence and J loses 6 bases, and the interval between the two ends is 9 bases. The germline V gene (reference sequence) provides CDR1 MNHEY and CDR2 SMNVEV.